This T cell receptor beta chain was identified in a study of siplizumab effects on memory and regulatory T cells. As regards this clone: The antigen is not known.

Trimming took off 2 bases at V and 3 bases at J, with 10 bases between the two ends. The CDR3 covers 14 residues. CDR1 is SGHNT, CDR2 YYREEE, per germline (reference sequence). Profiled with immunoSEQ multiplex PCR; TCRdb holds only in-frame clones, not every one. The table has about 75,000 clones, around 93% seen once. The study's findings and limits: In siplizumab cultures, the suppressive function of proliferating Tregs remained unconfirmed. Controls showed an average of 26.9% Treg-derived mappable alloreactive CD4+ clones, while siplizumab showed about 69%. Apparently more diverse than memory cells, naive T cells also seemed major alloresponse contributors.

The chain combines TRBV5-4 with TRBJ2-3, with D possibly matching TRBD2 (6 bases). Sample: CD8+ T cells sorted from blood. This clonotype was obtained from a human donor in good health. The CDR3 coding sequence is TGTGCCAGCAGCTTTTTTGGGGGGACAGATACGCAGTATTTT. Protein: CASSFFGGTDTQYF. Using reference TRBV5-4 and TRBJ2-3 for the parts outside the CDR3, the full variable domain is ETGVTQSPTHLIKTRGQQVTLRCSSQSGHNTVSWYQQALGQGPQFIFQYYREEENGRGNFPPRFSGLQFPNYSSELNVNALELDDSALYLCASSFFGGTDTQYFGPGTRLTVL.